This T cell receptor beta chain emerged from a study of cytomegalovirus exposure and HLA in healthy donors. Findings and caveats of the study: Earlier findings revealed that most TCR beta V segments proved productive either about 87% or about 30% of the time.

The PCR used 60 Vbeta and 13 Jbeta primers. TCRdb's table, derived via immunoSEQ multiplex PCR, lists solely in-frame clones and lacks some. The sample includes about 55,000 clones, nearly 85% seen only once; the top ten take around 1.5%. Remarks on this clone: Its antigen is currently unknown.

This TCR was sampled from a man aged 25-45 years in good health and CMV-seronegative. The sample consisted of PBMCs.

The CDR3 sequence: CASSKTGNSNQPQHF. The DNA of the CDR3 is TGTGCCAGCAGTAAGACAGGGAATAGCAATCAGCCCCAGCATTTT. The chain is built from TRBV2 and TRBJ1-5; 7 nucleotides match TRBD1. The CDR3 spans 15 residues. V dropped 5 bases and J dropped 0; count of bases not matched to a gene: 4. The germline CDR1 and CDR2 sequences are SNHLY and FYNNEI.